This T cell receptor beta chain was found in a study of T cell responses to AZD1222 COVID-19 vaccine. Regarding this clone: The antigen is undetermined.

The study's findings and limits: Compared with day 0, the breadth and depth of the Spike-specific TCR repertoire rose significantly after two doses of AZD1222. Targets within unmutated variant regions were reportedly found for nearly half of spike-specific TCRs. No repertoire was sampled before or during the peak T cell response, only after it.

Sequencing used immunoSEQ multiplex PCR; TCRdb keeps in-frame clones, though not all of them. The table records 65,000 to 80,000 clones, 90% of them present only once. Unmatched junction bases numbered 6, after V lost 6 bases and J lost 3 bases. Germline lookup yields CDR1 MNHEY and CDR2 SVGAGI. The CDR3 covers 15 residues. This receptor was obtained from an adult in good health. This chain uses TRBV6-5 with TRBJ2-5; 11 bases fit TRBD1. This sample comprised peripheral blood, obtained on day 0 of AZD1222 vaccination. The CDR3 DNA follows: TGTGCCAGCAGCCCCTGGGGACAGGGGGAAGAGACCCAGTACTTC. It specifies CASSPWGQGEETQYF.